This T cell receptor beta chain was sequenced in a study of OX40 agonist ivuxolimab in advanced cancers. Clones were read by immunoSEQ multiplex PCR, and TCRdb kept only the in-frame ones, dropping some. The table has more than 45,000 clones, around 77% seen once. Trimming left V 4 bases short and J 8 bases short, with 12 bases between. Germline V gene sequence: CDR1 SGHNT, CDR2 YYREEE (reference sequence). This CDR3 has 13 residues. The source of this sequence is an adult with an advanced solid tumor such as melanoma, head and neck, liver or kidney cancer. Sample: CD4+ or CD8+ T cells sorted from blood, taken in a trial of the OX40 agonist ivuxolimab. The chain employs TRBV5-4 and TRBJ1-4; D call uncertain. The CDR3 region has the DNA TGTGCCAGCAGCACGGGCGGCTCCGAAAAACTGTTTTTT. As protein: CASSTGGSEKLFF.